This T cell receptor (beta chain) derives from a study of cytomegalovirus exposure and HLA in healthy donors (TCRdb year 2017). About the full investigation: An earlier analysis of approximately 550 of the donors reported 250 to 300 Gb of sequence data and about 100 million unique TCR beta sequences from roughly 200 million T cells. Typing coverage differed by locus: A, B, C, DRB1 and DQB1 were typed in roughly 620-630 donors, DQA1 in 522, DPA1 in some 610, and DPB1 in 450 to 490. A separate validation cohort of some 130 different subjects was used in addition to the approximately 640-subject first cohort. Donor age, sex, ethnicity and CMV serostatus were compiled together with the repertoire data. Class I and class II HLA loci were covered by the typing at four-digit resolution. Five DR-DQ haplotypes were treated as single units for association and clustering because of strong linkage in the cohort. In a later analysis, previously published TCR beta repertoires from about 640 donors were re-analyzed and high-resolution HLA genotyping was added so that TCR occurrence patterns could be studied. The study combined high-throughput TCR immunosequencing, statistical association of individual TCRs with disease status, and machine learning to predict cytomegalovirus infection status. Of the 300 to 500 genotyped donors, 65% to 90% were placed in the genetic ancestry cluster associated with self-reported Caucasian donors. Using immunosequencing, the study profiled T cell repertoires from approximately 700 subjects and related those repertoires to cytomegalovirus serostatus. All discovery cohort repertoires had been generated on a single sequencing platform. Among some 400 genotyped donors of the cohort, an average of about 240,000 unique TCR beta nucleotide sequences was sequenced per donor, of which about 20% were non-productive. Rather than drawing on any new phenotypic data, the later analysis identified candidate immune exposures from TCR beta sequences and the way those sequences occurred across donors. About 300 gigabases of sequencing data and 70 million to 100 million unique TCR sequences made up an early release that covered fewer than 650 HLA-typed donors. A later genetic analysis took genome-wide SNP genotypes for about three fifths of the 666 donors and used that subset as a discovery cohort. To decide whether each TCR beta V gene segment behaved as functional or pseudogenic, an earlier analysis of 587 of the donors relied on high-throughput TCR beta sequencing. The study aimed to test whether cataloging public T cell receptors could reveal signatures of past pathogen exposure.

The cohort consisted of fewer than 700 healthy bone marrow donors. At the time of sampling, all cohort members were nominally healthy, though unrecorded immune exposures were likely present. The donor was CMV seronegative and was included in the group of approximately 350 seronegative cohort members. A peripheral blood sample was provided by each donor, and peripheral blood mononuclear cells were used for TCR beta sequencing. The Qiagen DNeasy Blood Extraction Kit was used to extract genomic DNA from the blood cell samples. Of note for this clone: Its specific antigen is unknown. No base quality information exists; no much larger clone differs at one position.

Findings and caveats that apply to the study as a whole: The cohort was sequenced for TCR beta chains only, and without alpha or paired-chain data the features that could be detected were limited. Correlated functional status among segregating V segments might reflect linkage disequilibrium, but an unknown experimental factor could not be ruled out. Because HLA typing was unavailable for some donors at each locus, only the typed subset was used in association tests. In a later analysis, most CMV-associated TCR beta chains were found to appear HLA-restricted, with HLA associations seemingly driven largely by CMV exposure. CMV serostatus was the only immune exposure information available for the cohort. The earlier analysis of some 560 of the donors excluded roughly 17 rarely observed V segments, including chromosome 9 orphons, because counts were too low. An earlier analysis of 450 to 750 of the donors showed that most TCR beta V segments appeared in productive rearrangements either about 87% or about 30% of the time, which broadly matched IMGT annotations. A further reported finding was that TCR beta sequences accurately predicted the HLA-A and HLA-B alleles for most subjects in the first cohort. In a later analysis, HLA-associated TCR beta chains were found to be more clonally expanded and to have lower generation probabilities than equally common non-associated chains. In a later analysis, more than 15,000 TCR beta sequences were associated with specific HLA alleles at a false discovery rate of 0.05. In vitro tests confirmed that a few of the cytomegalovirus-associated TCR beta chains recognize cytomegalovirus antigens. An association between a missense DCLRE1C variant and V-gene and J-gene trimming of TCR beta chains was found in a later genetic analysis and replicated in an independent cohort. A later genetic analysis reported fewer N-insertions in productive TCRs among donors in an Asian-associated ancestry cluster than the 666-donor mean. In a later analysis, TCR association rates were found to vary across HLA loci, with the most associated TCRs seen for DRB1 alleles and the fewest for HLA-C alleles. The study gave a list of under 200 TCR beta chains associated with cytomegalovirus. When HLA alleles, especially DR and DQ, strongly co-occurred, TCR associations were difficult to assign to individual alleles. Across donors, most TCR sequences were observed very rarely, whereas some public TCRs were present in many individuals. The authors suggested that the approach could potentially be extended to other disease states and immunological phenotypes. In both the original and validation cohorts, the classifier was reported to diagnose cytomegalovirus status with high specificity and sensitivity. In a later analysis, several top co-occurrence clusters were reported to appear linked to parvovirus B19, influenza, CMV and Epstein-Barr virus. Presence/absence analyses assumed roughly uniform sequencing depth across donors, an assumption that may not hold. A group of highly shared sequence variants was considered likely to be a technical artifact of the sequencing pipeline.

Library preparation was by the immunoSEQ multiplex PCR assay. For the multiplex PCR, a mixture combining 60 forward primers for TCR Vbeta segments and 13 reverse primers for TCR Jbeta segments was used. Amplification of the CDR3 region of rearranged TCR beta genes was performed with a multiplex PCR assay on genomic DNA. The amplified TCR beta libraries were sequenced on the Illumina HiSeq System as 87-base-pair reads. Per the authors' processing: A later analysis counted around 72 million unique TCR beta chains across the 670 or so repertoires, and some 11 million of these chains were shared by at least two donors. Raw reads were error-corrected and collapsed into unique sequences with a nearest-neighbor algorithm that merged closely related sequences to remove PCR and sequencing errors. Alignment of CDR3 sequences to IMGT reference sequences was used to assign V, D and J gene segments. For a sequence to be retained, a match of at least six nucleotides was required to both a V gene segment and a J gene segment. A rearrangement counted as productive if the CDR3 had no stop codons and remained in frame with V and J, and every other rearrangement counted as non-productive. Following IMGT convention, CDR3 was defined as the stretch from the second conserved V-encoded cysteine up to the conserved J-encoded phenylalanine. The earlier analysis of roughly 590 of the donors excluded sequences that lacked an unambiguous match to a single V gene segment. In an earlier analysis of a few hundred of the donors, V segments were called functional above 56.7% productive rearrangements and were called segregating when the between-donor standard deviation exceeded 5%. A statistical classification framework was developed to diagnose cytomegalovirus status using the catalog of TCR beta chain sequences. A later analysis assigned V and J genes by comparing TCR nucleotide sequences with IMGT/GENE-DB human TR gene sequences. A later analysis assigned CDR3 sequences and most-parsimonious VDJ recombination scenarios with the TCRdist pipeline. In a later analysis, every TCR beta chain was defined by the combination of its CDR3 amino acid sequence and its V-gene family, and reads without a unique V-gene family were dropped. As a way to deal with suspected cross-contamination and a sequencing artifact, a later analysis dropped hundreds of nucleotide sequences that were highly shared and had low generation probability. For each public chain, a later analysis derived a clonal expansion index from normalized ranks of inferred template counts within each repertoire. A later analysis computed generation probabilities with a VDJ recombination model fitted to out-of-frame rearrangements, and checked the results against IGoR. A later analysis scored TCR-TCR, TCR-HLA and TCR-CMV co-occurrence with hypergeometric tests, applying a repertoire-size bias correction to TCR pairs. False discovery rates were estimated in a later analysis by permuting HLA or CMV assignments 20 times. In a later analysis, co-occurring TCRs were grouped using DBSCAN, and TCRdist sequence similarity was added for clustering within HLA-allele-positive subsets. Repertoires with fewer than 30,000 or more than 120,000 public chains were left out of co-occurrence clustering, as were roughly five repertoires with anomalous nucleotide sharing. This is the immuneACCESS table as TCRdb keeps it, with only in-frame sequences that have V and J called. A part of the clones is gone; compared with another copy, unresolved V genes explain less than half, and the rest is unexplained. V and J calls and clone size are those listed in that table; D and trimming were worked out from the DNA. Recorded for this sample are under 200,000 clones; around four fifths of them occurred a single time. The biggest ten clones account for roughly 2.1% of the sample.

Sequencing used PBMCs. This TCR derives from a young man in good health and CMV-seronegative.

For the CDR3, the sequence is CASSTRTGGTYNEQFF. The DNA sequence is TGTGCCAGTAGTACCCGGACAGGGGGAACCTACAATGAGCAGTTCTTC. The chain is made from TRBV19 and TRBJ2-1, and TRBD1 matches 10 of the central bases. The germline V gene (reference sequence) specifies LNHDA as CDR1 and SQIVND as CDR2. Including the terminal cysteine and phenylalanine, the CDR3 comprises 16 residues. The entry retains the CDR3 DNA only, 48 bases that are in frame from base 1. Here V drops 4 bases and J drops 2 bases, and the junction holds 5 bases not matched to any gene.